Listed below are T cell receptor beta chains from one sample, sequenced in a study of PD-1 blockade in mismatch repair-deficient tumors. The method was immunoSEQ multiplex PCR; TCRdb's version includes in-frame clones alone and lacks a portion of them. The sample records fewer than 45,000 clones, roughly 85% being singletons. Sequencing was performed on peripheral blood, taken approximately 1.5 years after starting pembrolizumab. The receptors were gathered from an adult with mismatch repair-deficient cancer. The CDR3 runs from the conserved cysteine through the conserved F or W. A D gene is named only where the DNA matches it firmly. Clone size is stated in some rows and not others, as once, few, many or a class when expanded.

J: TRBJ2-7; V: TRBV6-6; D: TRBD1; length: 14; size: .; DNA: TGTGCCAGCAGTACAGGGGGAATAGTGCACGAGCAGTACTTC; CDR3: CASSTGGIVHEQYF
J: TRBJ2-1; V: TRBV2; D: .; length: 15; size: .; DNA: TGTGCCAGCAGTGCCCAGCGTGTGTCCTACAATGAGCAGTTCTTC; CDR3: CASSAQRVSYNEQFF
J: TRBJ1-5; V: TRBV7-8; D: .; length: 16; size: .; DNA: TGTGCCAGCAGCTTAGTTCGTGGGGGTTACAATCAGCCCCAGCATTTT; CDR3: CASSLVRGGYNQPQHF
J: TRBJ2-1; V: TRBV12-5; D: .; length: 15; size: .; DNA: TGTGCTAGTGGTCCATATATTAGCTCCTACAATGAGCAGTTCTTC; CDR3: CASGPYISSYNEQFF
J: TRBJ2-2; V: TRBV9; D: TRBD2; length: 18; size: .; DNA: TGTGCCAGCAGCGTAGAATTGTCTAGCGGGCAGTCTACCGGGGAGCTGTTTTTT; CDR3: CASSVELSSGQSTGELFF
J: TRBJ2-3; V: TRBV15; D: .; length: 16; size: .; DNA: TGTGCCACCAGCAGCTCCCGGGGCGGGGTCACAGATACGCAGTATTTT; CDR3: CATSSSRGGVTDTQYF
J: TRBJ2-1; V: TRBV7-3; D: TRBD2; length: 15; size: .; DNA: TGTGCCAGCAGCACTAGCGGGAGCTCCTACAATGAGCAGTTCTTC; CDR3: CASSTSGSSYNEQFF
J: TRBJ1-1; V: TRBV5-6; D: .; length: 15; size: .; DNA: TGTGCCAGCAGCGCCCGTGGGCAGGGATACACTGAAGCTTTCTTT; CDR3: CASSARGQGYTEAFF
J: TRBJ2-3; V: TRBV30; D: .; length: 17; size: .; DNA: TGTGCCTGGAGTTCTTCCCTACTCCCTACCAGCACAGATACGCAGTATTTT; CDR3: CAWSSSLLPTSTDTQYF
J: TRBJ2-2; V: TRBV6-5; D: .; length: 14; size: .; DNA: TGTGCCAGCAGCTCACAGGGGAACACCGGGGAGCTGTTTTTT; CDR3: CASSSQGNTGELFF
J: TRBJ2-4; V: TRBV5-4; D: .; length: 15; size: .; DNA: TGTGCCAGCAGCTTGGCCGGGGGCTCCCAAAACATTCAGTACTTC; CDR3: CASSLAGGSQNIQYF
J: TRBJ1-3; V: TRBV5-6; D: TRBD1; length: 15; size: .; DNA: TGTGCCAGCAGCGGGACAGGAAGCTCTGGAAACACCATATATTTT; CDR3: CASSGTGSSGNTIYF
J: TRBJ2-7; V: TRBV6-5; D: .; length: 16; size: .; DNA: TGTGCCAGCAGTTACTCGGGTATGGGGGGAACCTACGAGCAGTACTTC; CDR3: CASSYSGMGGTYEQYF
J: TRBJ1-2; V: TRBV27; D: TRBD1; length: 15; size: .; DNA: TGTGCCAGCAGTTTACTTGGACAGGGCAACTATGGCTACACCTTC; CDR3: CASSLLGQGNYGYTF
J: TRBJ1-2; V: TRBV27; D: .; length: 12; size: .; DNA: TGTGCCAGCTTCCGTCTCAACTATGGCTACACCTTC; CDR3: CASFRLNYGYTF
J: TRBJ1-2; V: TRBV5-1; D: TRBD1; length: 14; size: .; DNA: TGCGCCAGCAGCTTGTTGGACAGGGTTGCAGGCTACACCTTC; CDR3: CASSLLDRVAGYTF
J: TRBJ1-3; V: TRBV4-2; D: .; length: 16; size: .; DNA: TGTGCCAGCAGCCAAAATACAGGGAATTCTGGAAACACCATATATTTT; CDR3: CASSQNTGNSGNTIYF
J: TRBJ2-3; V: TRBV6-4; D: .; length: 13; size: .; DNA: TGTGCCAGCAGTGACTCGGACACAGATACGCAGTATTTT; CDR3: CASSDSDTDTQYF
J: TRBJ1-1; V: TRBV6-1; D: .; length: 15; size: .; DNA: TGTGCCAGCAGTGACGCAGGGTCACTGAACACTGAAGCTTTCTTT; CDR3: CASSDAGSLNTEAFF
J: TRBJ2-5; V: TRBV25-1; D: .; length: 13; size: .; DNA: TGTGCCAGCAGTTTGGACCTGGGGGAGACCCAGTACTTC; CDR3: CASSLDLGETQYF
J: TRBJ2-1; V: TRBV2; D: .; length: 11; size: .; DNA: TGTGCCAGCAGTGGGTACAATGAGCAGTTCTTC; CDR3: CASSGYNEQFF
J: TRBJ2-1; V: TRBV13; D: .; length: 15; size: .; DNA: TGTGCCAGCAGCTTGACGCCGCTAGCTCAGGAAGAGCAGTTCTTC; CDR3: CASSLTPLAQEEQFF
J: TRBJ2-7; V: TRBV4-2; D: TRBD2; length: 18; size: .; DNA: TGTGCCAGCAGCCAAGATCCAACTAGCGCGAAAAGGCAATACGAGCAGTACTTC; CDR3: CASSQDPTSAKRQYEQYF
J: TRBJ2-1; V: TRBV2; D: TRBD2; length: 15; size: .; DNA: TGTGCCAGCAGTGTCGCTCGAACTAGCGGAAATGAGCAGTTCTTC; CDR3: CASSVARTSGNEQFF
J: TRBJ2-3; V: TRBV9; D: TRBD2; length: 15; size: .; DNA: TGTGCCAGCAGCACCCTAGCGGGAGAGGCAGATACGCAGTATTTT; CDR3: CASSTLAGEADTQYF
J: TRBJ2-3; V: TRBV30; D: .; length: 12; size: .; DNA: TGTGCCTGGAGTGTAACCGGGGATACGCAGTATTTT; CDR3: CAWSVTGDTQYF
J: TRBJ1-5; V: TRBV11-3; D: .; length: 14; size: .; DNA: TGTGCCAGCAGCTCCGGACAAACCGATCAGCCCCAGCATTTT; CDR3: CASSSGQTDQPQHF
J: TRBJ1-5; V: TRBV30; D: .; length: 15; size: few; DNA: TGTGCCTGGAGTTCGTACGTGTATAGCAATCAGCCCCAGCATTTT; CDR3: CAWSSYVYSNQPQHF
J: TRBJ2-7; V: TRBV5-4; D: TRBD2; length: 14; size: .; DNA: TGTGCCAGCAGCTTGGCGGGAGGGCCCTACGAGCAGTACTTC; CDR3: CASSLAGGPYEQYF
J: TRBJ2-7; V: TRBV27; D: .; length: 14; size: .; DNA: TGTGCCAGCAGTTTAGGACTGACCTCCTACGAGCAGTACTTC; CDR3: CASSLGLTSYEQYF
J: TRBJ2-1; V: TRBV5-1; D: TRBD1; length: 16; size: once; DNA: TGCGCCAGCAGCTGGGACCCCGGGACAGAATACAATGAGCAGTTCTTC; CDR3: CASSWDPGTEYNEQFF
J: TRBJ1-1; V: TRBV7-9; D: .; length: 17; size: .; DNA: TGTGCCAGCAGCTCGATCGAAACAGGGCTAGGGAACACTGAAGCTTTCTTT; CDR3: CASSSIETGLGNTEAFF
J: TRBJ2-7; V: TRBV10-3; D: TRBD1; length: 12; size: .; DNA: TGTGCCACCAGGACAGGGAGCTACGAGCAGTACTTC; CDR3: CATRTGSYEQYF
J: TRBJ1-5; V: TRBV27; D: .; length: 16; size: .; DNA: TGTGCCAGCAGTTTATCTAGGGGATCTAGCAATCAGCCCCAGCATTTT; CDR3: CASSLSRGSSNQPQHF
J: TRBJ2-2; V: TRBV15; D: TRBD1; length: 16; size: .; DNA: TGTGCCACCAGCAGAACCGGGACAGGGGTTCCCGGGGAGCTGTTTTTT; CDR3: CATSRTGTGVPGELFF
J: TRBJ2-1; V: TRBV29-1; D: .; length: 14; size: .; DNA: TGCAGTTACCTCAGGGATCTAGTGTACAATGAGCAGTTCTTC; CDR3: CSYLRDLVYNEQFF
J: TRBJ2-1; V: TRBV19; D: TRBD2; length: 15; size: .; DNA: TGTGCCAGTAGTTCAACTAGCGGGCCTAGGGATGAGCAGTTCTTC; CDR3: CASSSTSGPRDEQFF
J: TRBJ2-1; V: TRBV5-1; D: .; length: 13; size: .; DNA: TGCGCCAGCAGCTTGAGGCCGAGGGATGAGCAGTTCTTC; CDR3: CASSLRPRDEQFF
J: TRBJ1-5; V: TRBV15; D: .; length: 16; size: .; DNA: TGTGCCACCAGCAGAGATCGAGGGGGGGCGAATCAGCCCCAGCATTTT; CDR3: CATSRDRGGANQPQHF
J: TRBJ2-7; V: TRBV14; D: .; length: 13; size: .; DNA: TGTGCCAGCAGGTCCGGGACGTCCTACGAGCAGTACTTC; CDR3: CASRSGTSYEQYF
J: TRBJ1-1; V: TRBV6-5; D: .; length: 15; size: .; DNA: TGTGCCACCGGACGCAACAGGGAACTGAACACTGAAGCTTTCTTT; CDR3: CATGRNRELNTEAFF
J: TRBJ1-2; V: TRBV6-5; D: TRBD1; length: 14; size: .; DNA: TGTGCCAGCAGTCGACAGGGGGCGGCCTATGGCTACACCTTC; CDR3: CASSRQGAAYGYTF
J: TRBJ2-4; V: TRBV15; D: .; length: 18; size: .; DNA: TGTGCCACCAGCAGAGAATCGTTCAAAACCCTAGCCAAAAACATTCAGTACTTC; CDR3: CATSRESFKTLAKNIQYF
J: TRBJ2-7; V: TRBV21-1; D: .; length: 16; size: .; DNA: TGTGCCAGCAGCTCGCCCCTGGCCAGGAGCTCCTACGAGCAGTACTTC; CDR3: CASSSPLARSSYEQYF
J: TRBJ1-1; V: TRBV5-4; D: .; length: 15; size: .; DNA: TGTGCCAGCAGCAGAACCGGGACGGTGAACACTGAAGCTTTCTTT; CDR3: CASSRTGTVNTEAFF
J: TRBJ2-2; V: TRBV7-2; D: TRBD2; length: 16; size: .; DNA: TGTGCCAGCAGCTTAATACTAGCGGGAGTTCTCGGGGAGCTGTTTTTT; CDR3: CASSLILAGVLGELFF
J: TRBJ1-4; V: TRBV4-2; D: .; length: 16; size: .; DNA: TGTGCCAGCAGCCAAGGTTCCGGGCCTACTAATGAAAAACTGTTTTTT; CDR3: CASSQGSGPTNEKLFF
J: TRBJ2-1; V: TRBV11-2; D: TRBD2; length: 16; size: .; DNA: TGTGCCAGCAGCTTATTCTTGGCGGGAGGGCACGGTGAGCAGTTCTTC; CDR3: CASSLFLAGGHGEQFF
J: TRBJ1-1; V: TRBV18; D: TRBD1; length: 13; size: .; DNA: TGTGCCAGCTCACCTAGGGGACAGGCGGGAGCTTTCTTT; CDR3: CASSPRGQAGAFF
J: TRBJ2-3; V: TRBV28; D: TRBD2; length: 16; size: .; DNA: TGTGCCAGCAGCCCCCCCGGGACTAGGGGGGGGGATACGCAGTATTTT; CDR3: CASSPPGTRGGDTQYF
J: TRBJ2-3; V: TRBV29-1; D: TRBD1; length: 13; size: .; DNA: TGCAGCGTGGGGACAGGTAGCACAGATACGCAGTATTTT; CDR3: CSVGTGSTDTQYF
J: TRBJ1-2; V: TRBV11-2; D: TRBD1; length: 13; size: .; DNA: TGTGCCAGCAGCTTAGACGCAGGGGGTGGCTACACCTTC; CDR3: CASSLDAGGGYTF
J: TRBJ1-1; V: TRBV14; D: .; length: 14; size: .; DNA: TGTGCCAGCAGCCTCAATCAGGGAAGCGCTGAAGCTTTCTTT; CDR3: CASSLNQGSAEAFF
J: TRBJ1-5; V: TRBV7-3; D: .; length: 18; size: once; DNA: TGTGCCAGCAGCTTAACGTTAATAGGGCCAGGGTGTTTTCAGCCCCAGCATTTT; CDR3: CASSLTLIGPGCFQPQHF
J: TRBJ2-7; V: TRBV18; D: TRBD1; length: 15; size: .; DNA: TGTGCCAGCTCACTCGCTAAGACAGGGGGTTACGAGCAGTACTTC; CDR3: CASSLAKTGGYEQYF
J: TRBJ1-1; V: TRBV4-1; D: .; length: 16; size: .; DNA: TGCGCCAGCAGCCTCTTAGGACGTTCGAAGAACACTGAAGCTTTCTTT; CDR3: CASSLLGRSKNTEAFF
J: TRBJ2-7; V: TRBV19; D: .; length: 14; size: .; DNA: TGTGCCAGTACTAGGGACTTACAGACCTACGAGCAGTACTTC; CDR3: CASTRDLQTYEQYF
J: TRBJ2-3; V: TRBV5-6; D: .; length: 16; size: .; DNA: TGTGCCAGCAGCTTGACCCGGGACTTAAACACAGATACGCAGTATTTT; CDR3: CASSLTRDLNTDTQYF
J: TRBJ2-1; V: TRBV5-4; D: TRBD2; length: 16; size: few; DNA: TGTGCCAGCAGCTTGACCGGGACTAGTGCCTACAATGAGCAGTTCTTC; CDR3: CASSLTGTSAYNEQFF
J: TRBJ2-1; V: TRBV5-1; D: TRBD2; length: 17; size: .; DNA: TGCGCCAGCAGCTTAACTAGCGGGAGGGGAAACTACAATGAGCAGTTCTTC; CDR3: CASSLTSGRGNYNEQFF